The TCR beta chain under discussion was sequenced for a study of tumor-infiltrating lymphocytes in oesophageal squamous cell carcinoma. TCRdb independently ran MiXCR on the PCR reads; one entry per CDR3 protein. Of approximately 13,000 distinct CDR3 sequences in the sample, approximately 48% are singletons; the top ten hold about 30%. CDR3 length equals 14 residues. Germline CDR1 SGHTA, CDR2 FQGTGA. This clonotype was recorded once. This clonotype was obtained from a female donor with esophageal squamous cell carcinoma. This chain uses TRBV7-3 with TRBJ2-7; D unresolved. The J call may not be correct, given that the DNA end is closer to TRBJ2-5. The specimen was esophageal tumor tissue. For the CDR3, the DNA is TGTGCCAGCAGCTTAAGGGAAAAGCAAGAGACCCAGTACTTC. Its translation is CASSLREKQETQYF.